This paragraph covers one T cell receptor beta chain sequence. What it binds is unknown. The V gene end was trimmed by 5 bases and the J gene end by 5 bases; junction bases not matched to a gene: 5. This CDR3 region has 13 residues. Germline V lookup: CDR1 MNHEY, CDR2 SMNVEV (reference sequence). Negative isolation was used for CD8+ and CD4+ T cells, and FACS enrichment was applied to TEMRA cells. These data are taken from a study of CD8 T cells in Susac syndrome. Study-level points and caveats: As the study acknowledged, the number of individuals who were part of its TCR sequencing and HLA analysis was relatively small.

Reverse transcription used about 0.5 to 1 ug RNA and random hexamers. Multiplex immunoSEQ PCR targeted 54 Vbeta and 13 Jbeta TCR beta segments. MiXCR, applied by TCRdb to the immunoSEQ multiplex PCR reads, yields one record per CDR3 protein. The sample records approximately 170,000 distinct CDR3 sequences, around 90% being singletons. The TCR sequence derives from a human donor in good health. The chain employs TRBV27 and TRBJ2-5; 7 bases match TRBD1. Sequenced input: CD4+ T cells from PBMCs. In nucleotides, the CDR3 is TGTGCCAGCAGTCGACAGGGTTGGGAGACCCAGTACTTC. The encoded protein is CASSRQGWETQYF.